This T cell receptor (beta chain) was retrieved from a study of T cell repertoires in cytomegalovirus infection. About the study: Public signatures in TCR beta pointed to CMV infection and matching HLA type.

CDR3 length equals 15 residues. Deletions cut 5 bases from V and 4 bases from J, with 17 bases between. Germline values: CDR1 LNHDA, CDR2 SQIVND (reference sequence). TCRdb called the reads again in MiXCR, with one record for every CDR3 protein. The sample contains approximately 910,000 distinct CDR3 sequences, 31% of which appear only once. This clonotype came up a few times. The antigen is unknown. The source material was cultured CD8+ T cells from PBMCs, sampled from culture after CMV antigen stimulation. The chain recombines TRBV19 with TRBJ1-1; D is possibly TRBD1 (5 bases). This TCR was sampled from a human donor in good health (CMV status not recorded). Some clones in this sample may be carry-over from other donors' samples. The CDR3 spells CASSSGRVGATEAFF. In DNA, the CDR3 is TGTGCCAGTAGTTCAGGCAGGGTTGGGGCCACTGAAGCTTTCTTT.